These 8 T cell receptor beta chains were all obtained from the same sample, sequenced in a study of blood T cell repertoires in COVID-19. Clones were sequenced by immunoSEQ multiplex PCR, and TCRdb holds only the in-frame ones, with some missing. This sample has hundreds of thousands of clones, with 80% to 90% found just once. The sequenced sample consisted of PBMCs or T cells enriched from blood (not recorded which). The receptor source for this set is a woman between 50 and 59 years old in a cohort exposed to, infected with or recovered from COVID-19 (not recorded which).

The chain couples TRBV6-5 to TRBJ2-2; unclear D gene. CDR3 length equals 14 residues. From germline, CDR1 is MNHEY and CDR2 SVGAGI. Trimming cost V 6 bases and J 8 bases, with 16 bases left between them. The CDR3 nucleotides are TGTGCCAGCAGCCGTGTGATGGAGATGGGGGAGCTGTTTTTT. It is translated as CASSRVMEMGELFF.

The V call is TRBV6-5, the J call TRBJ2-1; 8 bases map to TRBD2. Germline CDR1 is MNHEY and CDR2 is SVGAGI. Trimming cost V 3 bases and J 15 bases; bases outside gene matches: 7. The CDR3 is 12 amino acids. The chain's CDR3 is CASSYPGLDPFF. The CDR3 DNA reads as TGTGCCAGCAGTTATCCGGGACTAGACCCGTTCTTC.

The table lists this clone with a few counts. V and J are TRBV2 and TRBJ1-3; D is unresolved. The ends were cut back, 8 bases at V and 2 bases at J, with 13 bases in the middle. Germline CDR1 reads SNHLY; CDR2 reads FYNNEI. This CDR3 comprises 14 residues. CDR3 protein: CASVPGSPGNTIYF. Written as DNA, the CDR3 is TGTGCCAGCGTCCCGGGGTCCCCTGGAAACACCATATATTTT. Drawing the rest from reference TRBV2 and TRBJ1-3, the complete variable domain is EPEVTQTPSHQVTQMGQEVILRCVPISNHLYFYWYRQILGQKVEFLVSFYNNEISEKSEIFDDQFSVERPDGSNFTLKIRSTKLEDSAMYFCASVPGSPGNTIYFGEGSWLTVV.

V usage is TRBV30 and J usage is TRBJ1-2; D is uncertain. Per germline, CDR1 GTSNPN and CDR2 SVGIG (reference sequence). This CDR3 spans 13 amino acids. With 1 base removed from V and 5 bases from J, the gap between germline ends came to 11 bases. The CDR3 protein is CAWSGSFEYGYTF. CDR3 bases: TGTGCCTGGAGTGGGTCCTTCGAGTATGGCTACACCTTC.

V usage is TRBV1 and J usage is TRBJ1-6; the table's D call TRBD1 went unverified against the DNA. TRBV1 is a pseudogene segment. This CDR3 has 16 amino acids. CDR3 region: CTSRSPWGRRNSPLHF. The CDR3 DNA reads TGCACCAGCCGCTCCCCATGGGGCAGGCGTAATTCACCCCTCCACTTT.

The rearrangement links TRBV4-3 to TRBJ2-1; 14 bases fit TRBD2. The V gene end was trimmed by 4 bases and the J gene end by 5 bases; junction bases not matched to a gene: 10. The V gene's germline CDR1 is LGHNA and CDR2 YSLEER. The CDR3 has 18 residues. In DNA, the CDR3 is TGCGCCAGCAGCCTTCTCGTGGGGACTAGCGGGGGAAACAATGAGCAGTTCTTC. Protein: CASSLLVGTSGGNNEQFF.

The V gene is TRBV7-2, the J gene TRBJ2-7; 8 bases align to TRBD1. Trimming cost V 5 bases and J 1 base; bases outside gene matches: 7. CDR1 and CDR2 from the germline V gene are SGHTA and FQGNSA. This CDR3 contains 15 residues. CDR3 sequence reads: CASSPPGGASYEQYF. CDR3 sequence (DNA): TGTGCCAGCAGCCCCCCAGGGGGCGCATCCTACGAGCAGTACTTC. The full variable domain, completed using reference TRBV7-2 and TRBJ2-7, is GAGVSQSPSNKVTEKGKDVELRCDPISGHTALYWYRQSLGQGLEFLIYFQGNSAPDKSGLPSDRFSAERTGGSVSTLTIQRTQQEDSAVYLCASSPPGGASYEQYFGPGTRLTVT.

With regard to this clone: This sample includes further DNA sequences coding for the same CDR3. This chain joins TRBV6-5 and TRBJ2-2; tentative D call: TRBD2 (6 bases). The V end was cut by 7 bases, the J end by 1 base, with 7 bases between. The CDR3 totals 13 residues. CDR1 is MNHEY and CDR2 is SVGAGI in the germline V gene. This chain's CDR3 is CASTGGNTGELFF. CDR3 coding DNA: TGTGCCAGCACCGGGGGGAACACCGGGGAGCTGTTTTTT.